These 30 T cell receptor beta chains were sequenced from one sample in a study of T cells in localized non-small cell lung cancer. Sequencing used immunoSEQ multiplex PCR; TCRdb keeps in-frame clones, though not all of them. The table shows 100,000 to 150,000 clones, with more than 80% occurring only once. Sequencing was performed on peripheral blood, taken before any cancer treatment. The receptors here all came from a female donor of 60 years or more with stage I lung adenocarcinoma.

Only one count was recorded for this clone. V is TRBV2 and J is TRBJ2-1; unclear D gene. V lost 0 bases and J lost 7, with 10 bases in between. This CDR3 comprises 14 residues. Germline V gene sequence: CDR1 SNHLY, CDR2 FYNNEI. The CDR3 protein is CASSEALWGNEQFF. The CDR3 bases are TGTGCCAGCAGTGAAGCACTATGGGGAAATGAGCAGTTCTTC.

This sequence joins TRBV19 and TRBJ2-1; possibly TRBD2 for D (6 bases). This CDR3 has 13 residues. Per germline, CDR1 LNHDA and CDR2 SQIVND (reference sequence). Trimming removed 5 bases at V and 12 bases at J, with 17 bases between. CDR3 in DNA: TGTGCCAGTAGTCGGGCGGGACCGGGGTGGCAGTTCTTC. The encoded protein is CASSRAGPGWQFF.

The J gene is TRBJ2-1, the V gene TRBV5-1, with D perhaps given as TRBD1 or TRBD2 (6 bases each). Germline CDR1 reads SGHRS; CDR2 reads YFSETQ. Trimming left V 1 base short and J 5 bases short, with 10 bases between. CDR3 length: 14 residues. CDR3 in amino acids: CASSLRGENNEQFF. Written as DNA, the CDR3 is TGCGCCAGCAGCTTGAGGGGGGAAAACAATGAGCAGTTCTTC.

The chain carries TRBV6-4 and TRBJ1-1; D remains unclear. This CDR3 contains 13 residues. Germline V gene data show CDR1 as MRHNA and CDR2 as SNTAGT. The V end lost 0 bases, the J end lost 2 bases, and 4 bases lay between the germline ends. Here the CDR3 DNA reads TGTGCCAGCAGTGACTCGGTAAACACTGAAGCTTTCTTT. It yields the protein CASSDSVNTEAFF.

CDR3 sequence: CASCIDHLNQPQHF. CDR3 nucleotide sequence: TGTGCCAGCTGTATTGACCACCTCAATCAGCCCCAGCATTTT. The chain carries TRBV2 and TRBJ1-5; D call uncertain. V was clipped by 8 bases and J by 3 bases, with 14 bases between them. CDR3 length: 14 residues. Germline V gives CDR1 SNHLY, CDR2 FYNNEI.

The chain couples TRBV28 to TRBJ2-1; 10 nucleotides match TRBD2. The V and J ends lost 6 bases and 7 bases, in that order; junction bases with no gene match: 6. CDR3 length: 14 residues. CDR1 is MDHEN and CDR2 is SYDVKM in the germline V gene. CDR3 coding DNA: TGTGCCAGCAGGCCTAGCGGGAGTTGGAATGAGCAGTTCTTC. This encodes CASRPSGSWNEQFF.

The V and J genes are TRBV15 and TRBJ2-7; D ambiguous. V was clipped by 0 bases and J by 1 base, with 7 bases between them. The V gene's germline CDR1 is LNHNV and CDR2 YYDKDF (reference sequence). The CDR3 covers 14 residues. The CDR3 reads CATSRERESYEQYF. For the CDR3, the DNA is TGTGCCACCAGCAGAGAAAGGGAATCCTACGAGCAGTACTTC.

V is TRBV7-2 and J is TRBJ2-3; D unclear. CDR3 size: 14 residues. Germline-derived CDR1 and CDR2 are SGHTA and FQGNSA. Trimming shortened V by 3 bases and J by 1 base, and 8 bases separated the two germline ends. The CDR3 region is CASSFRWGTDTQYF. DNA of the CDR3: TGTGCCAGCAGCTTTCGGTGGGGCACAGATACGCAGTATTTT.

CDR3 region: CASSYLRYNEQFF. The CDR3 DNA reads as TGTGCCAGCAGTTACCTGAGGTACAATGAGCAGTTCTTC. V usage is TRBV6-6 and J usage is TRBJ2-1; D uncertain. This CDR3 contains 13 residues. V shed 2 bases and J shed 4 bases, with 6 bases lying between them. Germline CDR1 and CDR2: MNHNY and SVGAGI (reference sequence).

Notes on this clone: The sample contains more than one DNA sequence encoding this CDR3. V gene TRBV5-1 combines with J gene TRBJ2-7, with TRBD2 matching over 10 bases. The CDR3 totals 15 residues. CDR1 SGHRS and CDR2 YFSETQ come from the germline V gene. V was clipped by 0 bases and J by 4 bases; unmatched bases: 4. In DNA, the CDR3 is TGCGCCAGCAGCTTGGTAGCTAGCGGGAGTTACGAGCAGTACTTC. Its protein product is CASSLVASGSYEQYF. Using reference TRBV5-1 and TRBJ2-7 for the parts outside the CDR3, the full variable domain is KAGVTQTPRYLIKTRGQQVTLSCSPISGHRSVSWYQQTPGQGLQFLFEYFSETQRNKGNFPGRFSGRQFSNSRSEMNVSTLELGDSALYLCASSLVASGSYEQYFGPGTRLTVT.

This clone was found once. CDR3 sequence: CASSLSGRAEETQYF. The CDR3 region has the DNA TGTGCCAGCAGTTTAAGCGGGAGGGCCGAGGAGACCCAGTACTTC. This sequence joins TRBV28 and TRBJ2-5, with TRBD2 matching 10 bases. The length of the CDR3 is 15 residues. The V segment lost 2 bases and the J segment 5 bases; nucleotides outside the gene matches: 5. CDR1 is MDHEN, CDR2 SYDVKM, per germline.

This clone was found once. This sequence joins TRBV5-6 and TRBJ1-5, with 8 nucleotides matching TRBD1. Germline lookup yields CDR1 SGHDT and CDR2 YYEEEE. The CDR3 has 14 residues. The trim removed 4 bases at V and 4 bases at J, leaving 4 bases unmatched. CDR3 nucleotides: TGTGCCAGCAGCCCGGGACAGGAAAATCAGCCCCAGCATTTT. Amino acids: CASSPGQENQPQHF.

This rearrangement joins TRBV9 to TRBJ1-3, with D maybe TRBD1 (5 bases). The germline CDR1 and CDR2 sequences are SGDLS and YYNGEE. The CDR3 has 17 amino acids. V gave up 1 base and J gave up 4 bases, with 18 bases separating them. DNA of the CDR3: TGTGCCAGCAGCGTAAAGGCAGGGATCCAGTTGGGAAACACCATATATTTT. Translating it yields CASSVKAGIQLGNTIYF.

The rearrangement joins TRBV27 to TRBJ1-1, with no clear D. The germline gives CDR1 MNHEY, CDR2 SMNVEV (reference sequence). V was shortened by 10 bases and J by 1 base, with 16 bases between the two germline ends. This CDR3 contains 14 residues. CDR3 residues: CATPLGVRNTEAFF. In DNA form, the CDR3 reads TGTGCCACCCCGCTGGGCGTCCGGAACACTGAAGCTTTCTTT.

This chain links TRBV19 with TRBJ1-1, with D perhaps TRBD1 (5 bases). The V gene lost 3 bases and the J gene lost 6 bases, with 14 bases spanning the gap. The germline V gene encodes CDR1 LNHDA and CDR2 SQIVND (reference sequence). The CDR3 sequence is 14 residues long. Here the CDR3 reads CASSIRDGRAEAFF. The CDR3 DNA is TGTGCCAGTAGTATTCGGGACGGACGGGCTGAAGCTTTCTTT. Together with reference TRBV19 and TRBJ1-1, the CDR3 gives the full variable domain: DGGITQSPKYLFRKEGQNVTLSCEQNLNHDAMYWYRQDPGQGLRLIYYSQIVNDFQKGDIAEGYSVSREKKESFPLTVTSAQKNPTAFYLCASSIRDGRAEAFFGQGTRLTVV.

This clone has just a few counts. V and J are TRBV1 and TRBJ1-2. TRBV1 is designated a pseudogene. The CDR3 is 14 residues long. CDR3 in DNA: TGCACCAGCAGCCAAGAGGACCCCGCCGGGGGCTACACCTTC. This codes for CTSSQEDPAGGYTF.

The chain joins TRBV28 to TRBJ2-2; the match to TRBD1 covers 7 bases. The CDR3 extends over 14 amino acids. V shed 6 bases and J 5 bases; nucleotides not matched to a gene: 6. Germline V gene data show CDR1 as MDHEN and CDR2 as SYDVKM. CDR3 sequence (DNA): TGTGCCAGCAGGGTCTCAGGGGGAACCGGGGAGCTGTTTTTT. This translates into CASRVSGGTGELFF.

The J gene is TRBJ1-2, the V gene TRBV9; the match to TRBD1 covers 7 bases. V shed 4 bases, J shed 12 bases, and the junction held 9 bases outside the gene matches. CDR1 and CDR2 (germline): SGDLS, YYNGEE. The CDR3 is 12 amino acids. The CDR3 DNA sequence: TGTGCCAGCAGCAGGGAGGGGGCCGAGGACACCTTC. It is translated as CASSREGAEDTF.

The chain carries TRBV7-6 and TRBJ2-7, with 7 bases matching TRBD1. CDR1 and CDR2 from the germline V gene are SGHVS and FNYEAQ. CDR3 size: 12 residues. V dropped 5 bases and J dropped 3; count of bases not matched to a gene: 1. The CDR3 nucleotides read TGTGCCAGCAGCAGGACAGGCTACGAGCAGTACTTC. Translated, it gives CASSRTGYEQYF. The whole variable domain, remainder taken from reference TRBV7-6 and TRBJ2-7, is GAGVSQSPRYKVTKRGQDVALRCDPISGHVSLYWYRQALGQGPEFLTYFNYEAQQDKSGLPNDRFSAERPEGSISTLTIQRTEQRDSAMYRCASSRTGYEQYFGPGTRLTVT.

The CDR3 sequence: CASSSRGLGANVLTF. CDR3 nucleotide sequence: TGTGCCAGCAGCTCAAGGGGGCTTGGGGCCAACGTCCTGACTTTC. The chain joins TRBV11-2 to TRBJ2-6; 7 nucleotides line up with TRBD1. This CDR3 comprises 15 residues. Germline loops: CDR1 SGHAT, CDR2 FQNNGV. The junction had 3 bases not matched to a gene; V was cut back by 4 bases and J by 3 bases.

This chain links TRBV18 with TRBJ2-5; 12 positions match TRBD2. Germline V lookup: CDR1 KGHSH, CDR2 LQKENI. The CDR3 covers 15 residues. V lost 3 bases to trimming and J lost 3 bases; unmatched junction nucleotides: 2. The CDR3 spells CASSPLAGGEETQYF. CDR3 nucleotide sequence: TGTGCCAGCTCACCTCTAGCGGGAGGGGAAGAGACCCAGTACTTC. The full variable domain, completed using reference TRBV18 and TRBJ2-5, is NAGVMQNPRHLVRRRGQEARLRCSPMKGHSHVYWYRQLPEEGLKFMVYLQKENIIDESGMPKERFSAEFPKEGPSILRIQQVVRGDSAAYFCASSPLAGGEETQYFGPGTRLLVL.

Here the CDR3 reads CASRPGRLYYEQYF. The CDR3 coding sequence is TGTGCCAGCAGGCCGGGACGGCTATACTACGAGCAGTACTTC. The rearrangement uses TRBV2 and TRBJ2-7; D may be TRBD1 or TRBD2 (5 bases each). This CDR3 spans 14 amino acids. V was pared by 6 bases and J by 3 bases, with 15 bases between. From germline, CDR1 is SNHLY and CDR2 FYNNEI.

This chain links TRBV7-2 with TRBJ2-5; 8 positions match TRBD2. The CDR3 length is 15 residues. J was trimmed by 3 bases and V by 1 base; bases with no gene match: 4. CDR1 SGHTA and CDR2 FQGNSA come from the germline V gene. The CDR3 loop reads CASSLGGGGKETQYF. In DNA form, the CDR3 reads TGTGCCAGCAGCTTAGGCGGCGGGGGGAAAGAGACCCAGTACTTC.

V usage is TRBV5-1 and J usage is TRBJ2-1; TRBD1 matches at 9 bases. The CDR3 loop spans 14 amino acids. Trimming at V came to 7 bases and at J to 8 bases, leaving 10 bases not matched to a gene. Looked up from germline, CDR1 is SGHRS and CDR2 is YFSETQ. DNA of the CDR3: TGCGCCAGCGGACAGGGGACCCAAGCGGATGAGCAGTTCTTC. This encodes CASGQGTQADEQFF.

The chain employs TRBV6-1 and TRBJ1-1; weak D call: TRBD1 (5 bases). CDR1 MNHNS and CDR2 SASEGT come from the germline V gene. Between the trimmed V and J ends, which lost 2 bases and 4 bases, there was a span of 11 bases. The CDR3 has 14 residues. CDR3 in DNA: TGTGCCAGCAGTGAATGGGACTCCGCCACTGAAGCTTTCTTT. Amino acid sequence: CASSEWDSATEAFF.

This clone was seen only once. The chain links TRBV30 to TRBJ2-5; 8 bases map to TRBD1. This CDR3 is 13 amino acids long. Looked up from germline, CDR1 is GTSNPN and CDR2 is SVGIG (reference sequence). J was trimmed by 5 bases and V by 5 bases; bases with no gene match: 7. CDR3: CAWDQGAGETQYF. The CDR3 DNA reads TGTGCCTGGGATCAGGGGGCGGGGGAGACCCAGTACTTC.

The CDR3 is CASSISALGLVGTGELFF. CDR3 DNA sequence: TGTGCCAGTAGTATTTCGGCATTAGGGCTAGTAGGCACCGGGGAGCTGTTTTTT. The chain has TRBV19 and TRBJ2-2; D not certain. Per germline, CDR1 LNHDA and CDR2 SQIVND (reference sequence). The CDR3 extends over 18 amino acids. V lost 3 bases, J lost 4 bases, and 21 bases lay in between.

The chain has TRBV9 and TRBJ2-2; 12 bases align to TRBD2. With V trimmed by 4 bases and J by 5 bases, 6 bases remained unmatched. Germline-derived CDR1 and CDR2 are SGDLS and YYNGEE. The CDR3 covers 16 residues. For the CDR3, the DNA is TGTGCCAGCAGCCCTAGCGGGAGGGCCAGTACCGGGGAGCTGTTTTTT. Translated: CASSPSGRASTGELFF.

This clone was recorded at least ten times. The chain joins TRBV25-1 to TRBJ1-2; a weak D match, TRBD1 (5 bases). The CDR3 has 13 residues. V was shortened by 4 bases and J by 8 bases, with 14 bases between the two germline ends. Germline V lookup: CDR1 MGHDK, CDR2 SYGVNS. This CDR3 is CASSAGHRIGYTF. The CDR3, as DNA: TGTGCCAGCAGTGCGGGTCACAGGATCGGCTACACCTTC.

The genes are TRBV5-8 and TRBJ1-3; no definite D call. Trimming stripped 4 bases from V and 6 bases from J, with 5 bases between. The CDR3 consists of 11 residues. CDR1 is SGHTS, CDR2 YDEGEE, per germline. The CDR3 bases are TGTGCCAGCAGCGTGGCAAACACCATATATTTT. As protein: CASSVANTIYF.